The sequence of this T cell receptor (beta chain) was determined in a study of T cells after yellow fever vaccination. General study results and limits: One caveat is that FACS-sorted repertoires could contain abundant clonotypes contaminating from the bulk population. Weaker in magnitude, the secondary response showed a faster peak on day 5 versus 15.

A note on this clonotype: Its antigen is not known.

Trimming cost V 3 bases and J 0 bases, with 8 bases left between them. Germline CDR1 and CDR2: SNHLY and FYNNEI. This CDR3 has 14 residues. They built TCR cDNA with 5'RACE template switching, a step that put in a universal primer site and UMIs. Using its own MiXCR run on the 5' RACE reads, TCRdb lists one record per CDR3 protein. In the table there are roughly 520,000 distinct CDR3 sequences, roughly 22% of which are singletons. The sample here was PBMCs, taken 20 to 25 days after the first yellow fever vaccination. The clonotype originates from a man between 18 and 29 years old who received the YFV17D yellow fever vaccine. The chain joins TRBV2 to TRBJ1-1; D is perhaps TRBD1 (5 bases). This CDR3 reads CASSDGGMNTEAFF. The CDR3 bases are TGTGCCAGCAGTGACGGGGGGATGAACACTGAAGCTTTCTTT.